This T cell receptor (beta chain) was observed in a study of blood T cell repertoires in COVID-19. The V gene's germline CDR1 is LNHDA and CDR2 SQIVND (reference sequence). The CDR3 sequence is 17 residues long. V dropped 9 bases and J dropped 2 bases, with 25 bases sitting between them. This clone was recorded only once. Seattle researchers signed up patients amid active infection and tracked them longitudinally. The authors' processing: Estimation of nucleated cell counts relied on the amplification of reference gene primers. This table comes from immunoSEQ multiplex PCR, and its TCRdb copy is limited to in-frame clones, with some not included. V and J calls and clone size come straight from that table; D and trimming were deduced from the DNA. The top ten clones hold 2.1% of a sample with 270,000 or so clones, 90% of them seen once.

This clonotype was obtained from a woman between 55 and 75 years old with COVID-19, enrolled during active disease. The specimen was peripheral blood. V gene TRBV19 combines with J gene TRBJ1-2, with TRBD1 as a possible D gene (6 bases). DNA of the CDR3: TGTGCCAGCGTATCAGGCTTAGGCCTTACAGGGAACTATGGCTACACCTTC. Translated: CASVSGLGLTGNYGYTF.